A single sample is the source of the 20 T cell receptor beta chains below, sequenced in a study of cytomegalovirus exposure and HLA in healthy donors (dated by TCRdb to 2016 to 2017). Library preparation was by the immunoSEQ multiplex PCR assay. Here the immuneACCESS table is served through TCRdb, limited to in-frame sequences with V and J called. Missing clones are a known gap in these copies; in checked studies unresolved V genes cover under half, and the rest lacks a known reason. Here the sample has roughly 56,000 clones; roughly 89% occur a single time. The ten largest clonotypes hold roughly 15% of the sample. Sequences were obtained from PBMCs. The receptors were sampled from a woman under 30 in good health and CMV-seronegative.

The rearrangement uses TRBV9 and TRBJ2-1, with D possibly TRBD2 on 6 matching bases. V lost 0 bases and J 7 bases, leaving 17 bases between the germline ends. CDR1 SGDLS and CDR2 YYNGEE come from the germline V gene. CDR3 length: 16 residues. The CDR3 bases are TGTGCCAGCAGCGTAGGGGCGGGATTATCGGGTAATGAGCAGTTCTTC. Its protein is CASSVGAGLSGNEQFF.

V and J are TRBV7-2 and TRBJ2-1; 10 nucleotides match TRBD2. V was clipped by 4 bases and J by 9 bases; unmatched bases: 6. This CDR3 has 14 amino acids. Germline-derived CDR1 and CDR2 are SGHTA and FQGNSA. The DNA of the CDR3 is TGTGCCAGCAGCTCCTTGGGACTAGCGCCTGAGCAGTTCTTC. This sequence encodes CASSSLGLAPEQFF. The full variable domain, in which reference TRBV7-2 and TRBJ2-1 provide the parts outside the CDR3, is GAGVSQSPSNKVTEKGKDVELRCDPISGHTALYWYRQSLGQGLEFLIYFQGNSAPDKSGLPSDRFSAERTGGSVSTLTIQRTQQEDSAVYLCASSSLGLAPEQFFGPGTRLTVL.

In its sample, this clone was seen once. The CDR3 protein is CASGLGGNNQPQHF. In DNA form, the CDR3 reads TGTGCCAGCGGGCTTGGGGGGAACAATCAGCCCCAGCATTTT. V gene TRBV6-5 combines with J gene TRBJ1-5, with D possibly TRBD1 on 5 matching bases. Trimming removed 8 bases from V and 3 bases from J, with 14 bases in between. The CDR3 is 14 amino acids. Per germline, CDR1 MNHEY and CDR2 SVGAGI.

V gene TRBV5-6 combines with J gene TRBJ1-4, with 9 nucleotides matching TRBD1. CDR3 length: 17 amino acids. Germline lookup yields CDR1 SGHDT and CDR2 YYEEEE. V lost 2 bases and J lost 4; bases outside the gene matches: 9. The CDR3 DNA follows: TGTGCCAGCAGCTTACCCGGGACAGGGAATCATAATGAAAAACTGTTTTTT. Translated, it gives CASSLPGTGNHNEKLFF.

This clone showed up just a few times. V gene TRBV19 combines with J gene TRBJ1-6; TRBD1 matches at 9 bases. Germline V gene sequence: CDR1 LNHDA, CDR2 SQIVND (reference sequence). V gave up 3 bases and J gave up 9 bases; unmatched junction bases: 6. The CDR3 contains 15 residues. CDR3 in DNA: TGTGCCAGTAGTATGGAAACAGGGGGCGGTTCACCCCTCCACTTT. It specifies CASSMETGGGSPLHF.

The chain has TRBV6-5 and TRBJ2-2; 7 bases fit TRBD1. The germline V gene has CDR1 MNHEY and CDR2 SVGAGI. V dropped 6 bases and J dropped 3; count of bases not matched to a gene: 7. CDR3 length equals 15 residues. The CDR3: CASRPTGADTGELFF. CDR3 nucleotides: TGTGCCAGCAGACCAACAGGGGCGGACACCGGGGAGCTGTTTTTT.

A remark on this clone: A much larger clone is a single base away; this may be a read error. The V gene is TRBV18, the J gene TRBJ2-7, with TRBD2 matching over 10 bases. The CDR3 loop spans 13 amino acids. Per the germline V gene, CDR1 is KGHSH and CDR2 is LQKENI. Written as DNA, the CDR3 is TGTGCCAGCTTACCTACTAGCGGGGTCCCCCGGGACTTC. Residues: CASLPTSGVPRDF.

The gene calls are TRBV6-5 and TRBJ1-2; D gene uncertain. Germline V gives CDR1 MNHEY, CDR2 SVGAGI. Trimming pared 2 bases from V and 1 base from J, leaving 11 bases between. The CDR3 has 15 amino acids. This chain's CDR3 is CASSYRGKGNYGYTF. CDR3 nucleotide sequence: TGTGCCAGCAGTTACCGGGGAAAGGGTAACTATGGCTACACCTTC.

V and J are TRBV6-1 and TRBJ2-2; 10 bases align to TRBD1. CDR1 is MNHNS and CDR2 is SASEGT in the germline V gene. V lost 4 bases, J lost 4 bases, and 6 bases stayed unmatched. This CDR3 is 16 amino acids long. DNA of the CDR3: TGTGCCAGCAGTGCGGGACAGGGGATCCGCACCGGGGAGCTGTTTTTT. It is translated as CASSAGQGIRTGELFF.

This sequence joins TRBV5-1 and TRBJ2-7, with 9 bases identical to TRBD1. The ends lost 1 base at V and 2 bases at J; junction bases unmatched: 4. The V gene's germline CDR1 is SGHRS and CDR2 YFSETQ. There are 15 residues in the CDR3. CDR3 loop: CASSLMGQGTYEQYF. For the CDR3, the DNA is TGCGCCAGCAGCTTGATGGGACAGGGAACCTACGAGCAGTACTTC. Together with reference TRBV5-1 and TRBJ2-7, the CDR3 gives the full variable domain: KAGVTQTPRYLIKTRGQQVTLSCSPISGHRSVSWYQQTPGQGLQFLFEYFSETQRNKGNFPGRFSGRQFSNSRSEMNVSTLELGDSALYLCASSLMGQGTYEQYFGPGTRLTVT.

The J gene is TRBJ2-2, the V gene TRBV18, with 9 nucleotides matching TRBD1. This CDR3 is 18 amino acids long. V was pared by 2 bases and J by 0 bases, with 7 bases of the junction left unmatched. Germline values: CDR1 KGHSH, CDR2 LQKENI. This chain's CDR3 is CASSPVITGGANTGELFF. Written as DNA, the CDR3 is TGTGCCAGCTCACCAGTTATCACAGGGGGCGCGAACACCGGGGAGCTGTTTTTT.

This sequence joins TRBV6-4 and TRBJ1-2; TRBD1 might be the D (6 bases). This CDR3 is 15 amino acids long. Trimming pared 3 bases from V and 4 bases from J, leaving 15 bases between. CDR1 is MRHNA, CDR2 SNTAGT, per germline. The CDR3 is CASSEEGGHGYGYTF. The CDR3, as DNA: TGTGCCAGCAGTGAAGAGGGGGGGCATGGCTATGGCTACACCTTC.

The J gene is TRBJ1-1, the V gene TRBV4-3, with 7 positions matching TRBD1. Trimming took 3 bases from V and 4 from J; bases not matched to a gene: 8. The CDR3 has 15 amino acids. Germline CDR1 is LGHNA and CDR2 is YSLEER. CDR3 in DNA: TGCGCCAGCAGCCAGGCTACAGGGGCGGGCACTGAAGCTTTCTTT. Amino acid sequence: CASSQATGAGTEAFF.

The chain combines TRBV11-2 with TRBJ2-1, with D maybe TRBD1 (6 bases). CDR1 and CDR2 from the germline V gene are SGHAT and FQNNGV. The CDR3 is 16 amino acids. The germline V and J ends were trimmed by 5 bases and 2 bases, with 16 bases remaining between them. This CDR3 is CASSQVSRGAYNEQFF. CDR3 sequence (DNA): TGTGCCAGCAGCCAAGTGTCCAGGGGTGCCTACAATGAGCAGTTCTTC. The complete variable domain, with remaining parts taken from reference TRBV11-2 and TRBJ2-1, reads EAGVAQSPRYKIIEKRQSVAFWCNPISGHATLYWYQQILGQGPKLLIQFQNNGVVDDSQLPKDRFSAERLKGVDSTLKIQPAKLEDSAVYLCASSQVSRGAYNEQFFGPGTRLTVL.

CDR3 coding DNA: TGTGCCAGCAGTGAAGCGAGGACAGGGCGGCACACCATATATTTT. Protein product: CASSEARTGRHTIYF. This chain connects TRBV6-1 to TRBJ1-3, with TRBD1 identical over 8 bases. The V gene end was trimmed by 0 bases and the J gene end by 8 bases; junction bases not matched to a gene: 6. CDR1 and CDR2 from the germline V gene are MNHNS and SASEGT. The CDR3 runs 15 residues.

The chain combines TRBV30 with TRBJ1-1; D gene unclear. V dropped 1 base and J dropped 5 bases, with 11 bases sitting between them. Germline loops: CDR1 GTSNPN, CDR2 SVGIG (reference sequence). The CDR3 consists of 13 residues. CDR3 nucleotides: TGTGCCTGGAGTGACGACTCGAATACTGAAGCTTTCTTT. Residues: CAWSDDSNTEAFF. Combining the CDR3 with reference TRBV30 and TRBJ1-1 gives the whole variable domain SQTIHQWPATLVQPVGSPLSLECTVEGTSNPNLYWYRQAAGRGLQLLFYSVGIGQISSEVPQNLSASRPQDRQFILSSKKLLLSDSGFYLCAWSDDSNTEAFFGQGTRLTVV.

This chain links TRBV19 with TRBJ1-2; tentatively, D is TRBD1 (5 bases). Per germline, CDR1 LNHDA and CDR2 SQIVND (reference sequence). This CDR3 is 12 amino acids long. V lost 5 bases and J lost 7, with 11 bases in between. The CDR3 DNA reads TGTGCCAGTAGTTTGACAGCGAGTGGCTACACCTTC. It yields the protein CASSLTASGYTF.

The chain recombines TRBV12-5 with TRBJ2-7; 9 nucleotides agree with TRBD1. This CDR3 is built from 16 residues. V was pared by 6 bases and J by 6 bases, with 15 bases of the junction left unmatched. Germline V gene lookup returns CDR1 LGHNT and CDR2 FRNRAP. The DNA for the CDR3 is TGTGCTAGTGGCCCAACCCACCGGGACAGGGATGGCGAGCAGTACTTC. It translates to CASGPTHRDRDGEQYF.

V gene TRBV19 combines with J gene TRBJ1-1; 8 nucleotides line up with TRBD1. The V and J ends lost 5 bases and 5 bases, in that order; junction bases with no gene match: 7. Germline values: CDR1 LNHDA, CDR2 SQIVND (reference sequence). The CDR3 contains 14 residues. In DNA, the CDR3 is TGTGCCAGTAGTTCTCAGGGGGCCTCAACTGAAGCTTTCTTT. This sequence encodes CASSSQGASTEAFF.

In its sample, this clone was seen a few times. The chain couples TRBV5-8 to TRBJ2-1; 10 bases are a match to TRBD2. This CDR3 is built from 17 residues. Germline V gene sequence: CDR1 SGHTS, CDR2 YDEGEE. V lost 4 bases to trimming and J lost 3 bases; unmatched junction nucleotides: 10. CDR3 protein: CASSPGDLAGVYNEQFF. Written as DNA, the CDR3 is TGTGCCAGCAGCCCGGGCGACCTAGCGGGAGTCTACAATGAGCAGTTCTTC. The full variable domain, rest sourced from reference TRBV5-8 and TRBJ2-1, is EAGVTQSPTHLIKTRGQQATLRCSPISGHTSVYWYQQALGLGLQFLLWYDEGEERNRGNFPPRFSGRQFPNYSSELNVNALELEDSALYLCASSPGDLAGVYNEQFFGPGTRLTVL.